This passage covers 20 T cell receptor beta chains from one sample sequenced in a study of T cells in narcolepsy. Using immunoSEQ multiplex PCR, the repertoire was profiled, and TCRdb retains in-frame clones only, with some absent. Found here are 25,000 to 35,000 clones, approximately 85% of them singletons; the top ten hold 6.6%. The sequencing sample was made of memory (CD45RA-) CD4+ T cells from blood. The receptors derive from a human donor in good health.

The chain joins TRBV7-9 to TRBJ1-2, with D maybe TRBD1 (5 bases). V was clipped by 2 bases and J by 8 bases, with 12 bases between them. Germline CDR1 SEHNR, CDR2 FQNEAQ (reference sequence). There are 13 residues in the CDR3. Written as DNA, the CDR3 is TGTGCCAGCAGCTTAACGGGGACTAGAGGCTACACCTTC. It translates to CASSLTGTRGYTF. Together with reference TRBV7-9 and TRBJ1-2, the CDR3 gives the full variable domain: DTGVSQNPRHKITKRGQNVTFRCDPISEHNRLYWYRQTLGQGPEFLTYFQNEAQLEKSRLLSDRFSAERPKGSFSTLEIQRTEQGDSAMYLCASSLTGTRGYTFGSGTRLTVV.

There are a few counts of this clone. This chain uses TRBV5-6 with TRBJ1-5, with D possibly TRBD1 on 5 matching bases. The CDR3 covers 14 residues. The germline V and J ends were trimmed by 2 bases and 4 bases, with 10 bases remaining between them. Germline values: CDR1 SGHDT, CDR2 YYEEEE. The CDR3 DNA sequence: TGTGCCAGCAGCTTTCAGGGTAGAAATCAGCCCCAGCATTTT. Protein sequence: CASSFQGRNQPQHF.

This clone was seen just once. CDR3 in DNA: TGTGCCATCAGTGCGGCTGCGAACACTGAAGCTTTCTTT. Protein: CAISAAANTEAFF. The rearrangement links TRBV10-3 to TRBJ1-1; D uncertain. Germline V lookup: CDR1 ENHRY, CDR2 SYGVKD. With 4 bases removed from V and 1 base from J, the gap between germline ends came to 7 bases. This CDR3 region has 13 residues.

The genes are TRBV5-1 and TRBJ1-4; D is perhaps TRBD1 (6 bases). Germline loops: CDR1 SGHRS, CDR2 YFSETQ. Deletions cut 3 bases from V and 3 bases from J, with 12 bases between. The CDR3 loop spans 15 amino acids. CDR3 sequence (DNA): TGCGCCAGCAGCTGGGGGCAGGGGCCTAATGAAAAACTGTTTTTT. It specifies CASSWGQGPNEKLFF.

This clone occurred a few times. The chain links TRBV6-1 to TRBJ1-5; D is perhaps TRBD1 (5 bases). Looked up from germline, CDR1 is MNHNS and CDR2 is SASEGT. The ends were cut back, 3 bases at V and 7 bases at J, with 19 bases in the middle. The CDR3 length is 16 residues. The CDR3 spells CASSEGIDGGGQPQHF. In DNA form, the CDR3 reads TGTGCCAGCAGTGAGGGGATCGATGGGGGTGGACAGCCCCAGCATTTT.

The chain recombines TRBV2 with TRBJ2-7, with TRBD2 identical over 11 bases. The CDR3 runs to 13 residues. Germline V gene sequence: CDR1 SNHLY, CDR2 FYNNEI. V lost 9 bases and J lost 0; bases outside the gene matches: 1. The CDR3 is CARGTSGSYEQYF. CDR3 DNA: TGTGCCAGGGGGACTAGCGGCTCCTACGAGCAGTACTTC.

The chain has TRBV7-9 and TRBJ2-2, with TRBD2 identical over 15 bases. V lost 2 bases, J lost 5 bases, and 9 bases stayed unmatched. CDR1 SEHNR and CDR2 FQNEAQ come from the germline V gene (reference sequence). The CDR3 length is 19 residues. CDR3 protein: CASSLSRTSGGARTGELFF. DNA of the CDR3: TGTGCCAGCAGCTTATCCCGGACTAGCGGGGGGGCGAGGACCGGGGAGCTGTTTTTT.

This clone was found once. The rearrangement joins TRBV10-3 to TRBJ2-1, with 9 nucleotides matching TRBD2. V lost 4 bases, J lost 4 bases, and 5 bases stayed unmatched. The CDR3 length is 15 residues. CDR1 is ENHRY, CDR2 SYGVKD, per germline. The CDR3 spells CAISAPTSGYNEQFF. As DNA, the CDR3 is TGTGCCATCAGTGCCCCGACTAGCGGATACAATGAGCAGTTCTTC.

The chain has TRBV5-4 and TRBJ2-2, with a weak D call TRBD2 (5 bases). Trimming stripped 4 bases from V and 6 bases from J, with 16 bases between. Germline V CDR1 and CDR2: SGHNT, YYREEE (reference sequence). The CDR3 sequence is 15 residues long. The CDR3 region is CASSLVGVLSGELFF. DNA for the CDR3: TGTGCCAGCAGCCTGGTCGGGGTTCTATCCGGGGAGCTGTTTTTT.

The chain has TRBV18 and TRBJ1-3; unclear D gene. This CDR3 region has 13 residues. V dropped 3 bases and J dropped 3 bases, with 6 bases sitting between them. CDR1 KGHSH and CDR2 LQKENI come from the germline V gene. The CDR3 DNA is TGTGCCAGCTCACCTACGAGTGGAAACACCATATATTTT. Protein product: CASSPTSGNTIYF.

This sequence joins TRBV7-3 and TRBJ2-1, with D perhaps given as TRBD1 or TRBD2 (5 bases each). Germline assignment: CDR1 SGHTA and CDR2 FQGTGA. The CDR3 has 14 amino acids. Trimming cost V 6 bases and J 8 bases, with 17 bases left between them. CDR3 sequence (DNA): TGTGCCAGCAGGACCGGGACGCACTCGGATGAGCAGTTCTTC. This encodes CASRTGTHSDEQFF.

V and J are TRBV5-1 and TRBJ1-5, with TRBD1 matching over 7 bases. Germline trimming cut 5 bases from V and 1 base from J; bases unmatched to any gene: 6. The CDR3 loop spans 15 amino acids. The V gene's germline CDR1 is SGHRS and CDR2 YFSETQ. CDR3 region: CASRLGTASNQPQHF. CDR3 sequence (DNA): TGCGCCAGCAGGCTCGGGACAGCCAGCAATCAGCCCCAGCATTTT.

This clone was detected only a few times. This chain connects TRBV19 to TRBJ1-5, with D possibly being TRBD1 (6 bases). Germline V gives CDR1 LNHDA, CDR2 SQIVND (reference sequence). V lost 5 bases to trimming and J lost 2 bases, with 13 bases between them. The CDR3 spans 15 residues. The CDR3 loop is CASSARGSGNQPQHF. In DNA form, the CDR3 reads TGTGCCAGTAGTGCCAGGGGAAGCGGCAATCAGCCCCAGCATTTT.

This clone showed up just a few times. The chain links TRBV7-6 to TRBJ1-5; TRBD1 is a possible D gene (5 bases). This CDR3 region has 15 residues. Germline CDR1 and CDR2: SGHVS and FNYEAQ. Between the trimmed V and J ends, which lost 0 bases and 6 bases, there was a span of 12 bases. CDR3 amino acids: CASSLAGGATQPQHF. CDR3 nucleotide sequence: TGTGCCAGCAGCTTAGCGGGAGGGGCTACTCAGCCCCAGCATTTT.

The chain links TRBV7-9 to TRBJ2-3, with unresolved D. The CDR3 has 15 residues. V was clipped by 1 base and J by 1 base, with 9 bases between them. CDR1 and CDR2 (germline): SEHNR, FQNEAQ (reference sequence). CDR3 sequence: CASSLGSDRTDTQYF. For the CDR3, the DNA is TGTGCCAGCAGCTTAGGGTCGGACCGCACAGATACGCAGTATTTT.

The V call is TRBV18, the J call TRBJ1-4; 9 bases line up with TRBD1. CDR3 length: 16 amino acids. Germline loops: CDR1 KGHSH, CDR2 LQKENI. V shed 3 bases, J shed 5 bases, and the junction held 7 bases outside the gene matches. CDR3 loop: CASSPNRQGGNEKLFF. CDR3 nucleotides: TGTGCCAGCTCACCCAACCGACAGGGGGGAAATGAAAAACTGTTTTTT.

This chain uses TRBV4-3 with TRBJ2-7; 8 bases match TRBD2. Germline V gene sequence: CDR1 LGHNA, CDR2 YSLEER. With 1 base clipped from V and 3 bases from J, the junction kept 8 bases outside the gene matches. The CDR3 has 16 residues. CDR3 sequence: CASSQVGVAGIYEQYF. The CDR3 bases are TGCGCCAGCAGCCAAGTTGGAGTAGCGGGGATCTACGAGCAGTACTTC.

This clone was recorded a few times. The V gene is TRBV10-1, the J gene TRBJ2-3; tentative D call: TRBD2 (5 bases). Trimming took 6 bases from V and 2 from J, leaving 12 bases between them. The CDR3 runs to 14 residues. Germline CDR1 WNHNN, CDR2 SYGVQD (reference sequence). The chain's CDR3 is CASRSSAYTDTQYF. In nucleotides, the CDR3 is TGCGCCAGCAGAAGTAGCGCCTACACAGATACGCAGTATTTT.

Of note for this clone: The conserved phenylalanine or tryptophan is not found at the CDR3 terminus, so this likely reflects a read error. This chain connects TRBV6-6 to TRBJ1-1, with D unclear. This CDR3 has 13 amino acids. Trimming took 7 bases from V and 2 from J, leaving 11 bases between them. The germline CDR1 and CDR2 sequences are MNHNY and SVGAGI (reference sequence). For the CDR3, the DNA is TGTGCCAGCATCGCCACTAGAAACACTGAAGCTTTCCTT. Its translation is CASIATRNTEAFL.

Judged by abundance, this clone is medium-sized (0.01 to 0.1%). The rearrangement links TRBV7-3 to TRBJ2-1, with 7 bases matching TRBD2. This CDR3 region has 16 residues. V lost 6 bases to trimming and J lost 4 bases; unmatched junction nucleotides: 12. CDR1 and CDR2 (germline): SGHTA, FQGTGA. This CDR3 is CASSPSHGGGYNEQFF. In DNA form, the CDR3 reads TGTGCCAGCAGTCCCTCTCACGGCGGGGGATACAATGAGCAGTTCTTC.